Listed below are T cell receptor beta chains from one sample, sequenced in a study of cytomegalovirus exposure and HLA in healthy donors. Repertoires were generated with immunoSEQ multiplex PCR, while TCRdb's copy carries only in-frame clones and drops some. The sample carries about 120,000 clones, 75% to 90% recorded once. The sequencing input was PBMCs. These receptor sequences come from a man in his forties in good health and CMV-seronegative. Both conserved end residues are part of each CDR3. A D gene is named only where the DNA matches it firmly. Clone size is stated in some rows and not others, as once, few, many or a class when expanded.

D gene	J gene	V gene	clone size	CDR3 protein	CDR3 DNA
NA	TRBJ1-4	TRBV18	NA	CASSPLRGPNEKLFF	TGTGCCAGCTCACCGCTCAGGGGCCCAAATGAAAAACTGTTTTTT
NA	TRBJ2-4	TRBV11-2	NA	CASSVQGAKNIQYF	TGTGCCAGCAGCGTCCAGGGAGCCAAAAACATTCAGTACTTC
TRBD1	TRBJ1-2	TRBV9	once	CASSVGGTGGKYGYTF	TGTGCCAGCAGCGTAGGCGGGACAGGGGGGAAGTATGGCTACACCTTC
NA	TRBJ2-1	TRBV28	NA	CASHGSSFEQFF	TGTGCCAGCCACGGGTCCTCATTTGAGCAGTTCTTC
NA	TRBJ2-1	TRBV6-6	few	CASSYTQSEQFF	TGTGCCAGCAGTTACACACAATCCGAGCAGTTCTTC
TRBD2	TRBJ2-3	TRBV6-4	few	CASSDTTSGGADTQYF	TGTGCCAGCAGTGACACGACTAGCGGAGGGGCGGATACGCAGTATTTT
NA	TRBJ2-2	TRBV28	NA	CASSSSRVNTGELFF	TGTGCCAGCAGTTCATCCAGGGTGAACACCGGGGAGCTGTTTTTT
TRBD1	TRBJ2-7	TRBV5-1	few	CASSLTGAYEQYF	TGCGCCAGCAGCTTGACAGGGGCCTACGAGCAGTACTTC
NA	TRBJ2-7	TRBV7-2	NA	CASSRSSGPGGEQYF	TGTGCCAGCAGCCGATCAAGCGGTCCCGGCGGCGAGCAGTACTTC
TRBD1	TRBJ1-1	TRBV7-8	NA	CASSLRTGNTEAFF	TGTGCCAGCAGCTTAAGGACAGGGAACACTGAAGCTTTCTTT
NA	TRBJ1-1	TRBV11-2	NA	CASSLDRARLTFF	TGTGCCAGCAGCTTAGACAGGGCCCGTTTGACTTTCTTT
NA	TRBJ2-3	TRBV9	few	CASSVEGRGGDTQYF	TGTGCCAGCAGCGTAGAAGGAAGGGGAGGAGATACGCAGTATTTT
NA	TRBJ1-2	TRBV5-6	NA	CASSLLTNYGYTF	TGTGCCAGCAGCTTGTTAACTAACTATGGCTACACCTTC
TRBD1	TRBJ1-4	TRBV11-2	NA	CASSPKTGNNEKLFF	TGTGCCAGCAGCCCGAAGACAGGGAATAATGAAAAACTGTTTTTT
TRBD1	TRBJ1-1	TRBV18	NA	CASSPGQTTEAFF	TGTGCCAGCTCACCGGGACAGACTACTGAAGCTTTCTTT
TRBD2	TRBJ2-2	TRBV27	NA	CASSPRLAGITGELFF	TGTGCCAGCAGTCCACGACTAGCGGGGATTACCGGGGAGCTGTTTTTT
TRBD2	TRBJ2-5	TRBV28	NA	CASSTPQRGVRAQYF	TGTGCCAGCAGCACACCCCAGCGGGGGGTTCGGGCCCAGTACTTC
TRBD1	TRBJ1-4	TRBV7-9	NA	CASTETRGIEKLFF	TGTGCCAGCACCGAGACCAGGGGGATTGAAAAACTGTTTTTT
NA	TRBJ1-5	TRBV7-9	NA	CASRFTGSGPQHF	TGTGCCAGCAGGTTTACAGGGTCCGGACCCCAGCATTTT
NA	TRBJ2-5	TRBV18	NA	CASSPPAGLNRETQYF	TGTGCCAGCTCACCACCCGCGGGGCTAAATCGAGAGACCCAGTACTTC
NA	TRBJ1-2	TRBV2	NA	CAARQEVGYGYTF	TGTGCCGCACGACAGGAGGTTGGCTATGGCTACACCTTC
TRBD1	TRBJ1-3	TRBV5-1	NA	CASSPLEGARRNTIYF	TGCGCCAGCAGCCCGCTGGAGGGGGCGCGGAGAAACACCATATATTTT
NA	TRBJ2-1	TRBV11-1	few	CASSLILRNEQFF	TGTGCCAGCAGCTTAATACTGCGCAATGAGCAGTTCTTC
NA	TRBJ2-2	TRBV14	few	CASSAQLSGELFF	TGTGCCAGCAGCGCACAATTGTCCGGGGAGCTGTTTTTT
NA	TRBJ2-2	TRBV29-1	NA	CSVKGHKSNTGELFF	TGCAGCGTTAAGGGACACAAATCGAACACCGGGGAGCTGTTTTTT
NA	TRBJ1-5	TRBV30	NA	CAWKGGQGQPQHF	TGTGCCTGGAAGGGGGGGCAGGGTCAGCCCCAGCATTTT
TRBD2	TRBJ2-3	TRBV6-1	NA	CASSELAGGQDTQYF	TGTGCCAGCAGTGAACTAGCGGGGGGGCAAGATACGCAGTATTTT
NA	TRBJ2-2	TRBV30	once	CAWSIQGTGELFF	TGTGCCTGGAGTATACAGGGCACCGGGGAGCTGTTTTTT
NA	TRBJ2-1	TRBV4-1	NA	CASSPPNPSIDEQFF	TGCGCCAGCAGCCCACCAAATCCTAGCATCGATGAGCAGTTCTTC
TRBD2	TRBJ2-5	TRBV5-4	once	CASSLERGAPYF	TGTGCCAGCAGCTTGGAGCGGGGGGCCCCGTACTTC
NA	TRBJ2-6	TRBV5-4	NA	CASSLPGVNAGANGLTF	TGTGCCAGCAGCTTGCCTGGAGTGAATGCAGGGGCCAACGGCCTGACTTTC
TRBD1	TRBJ2-5	TRBV5-6	few	CASSHRDRGRSQETQYF	TGTGCCAGCAGCCACCGGGACAGGGGGCGGTCCCAAGAGACCCAGTACTTC
NA	TRBJ2-3	TRBV7-9	NA	CASTGGNTDTQYF	TGTGCCAGCACGGGCGGGAACACAGATACGCAGTATTTT
TRBD2	TRBJ2-2	TRBV6-4	few	CASSQEAGSPPGELFF	TGTGCCAGCAGTCAAGAAGCGGGAAGCCCTCCCGGGGAGCTGTTTTTT
TRBD1	TRBJ1-2	TRBV30	NA	CAWRVDRDYGYTF	TGTGCCTGGAGGGTTGACAGGGACTATGGCTACACCTTC
NA	TRBJ1-1	TRBV29-1	NA	CSVPLTGPEAFF	TGCAGCGTTCCCCTAACAGGGCCTGAAGCTTTCTTT
TRBD1	TRBJ1-2	TRBV30	NA	CAWSGNRGRYGYTF	TGTGCCTGGAGTGGAAACAGGGGGCGTTATGGCTACACCTTC
NA	TRBJ2-1	TRBV5-6	NA	CASSLGDNEQFF	TGTGCCAGCAGCTTGGGAGACAATGAGCAGTTCTTC
NA	TRBJ2-3	TRBV5-6	NA	CASRSMRTDTQYF	TGTGCCAGCAGATCGATGAGGACAGATACGCAGTATTTT
NA	TRBJ2-1	TRBV6-4	NA	CASPLNLAPSSSYNEQFF	TGTGCCAGCCCACTCAATCTAGCCCCGTCCAGCTCCTACAATGAGCAGTTCTTC
NA	TRBJ1-1	TRBV28	NA	CASSSVRENTEAFF	TGTGCCAGCAGTTCCGTTCGGGAGAACACTGAAGCTTTCTTT
TRBD1	TRBJ1-4	TRBV11-2	NA	CASSPGQGRTNEKLFF	TGTGCCAGCAGCCCCGGACAGGGGAGGACTAATGAAAAACTGTTTTTT